This T cell receptor beta chain is drawn from a study of control samples from healthy donors and cancer patients. This CDR3 is built from 16 residues. The germline gives CDR1 SGHTA, CDR2 FQGNSA. V was clipped by 2 bases and J by 2 bases, with 10 bases between them. Libraries were prepared by immunoSEQ multiplex PCR; TCRdb keeps only in-frame clonotypes and omits some of them. The repertoire holds about 170,000 clones, with 90% to 95% as singletons. This receptor was obtained from a woman in her 30s in good health. The sample taken for sequencing was blood. The V and J genes are TRBV7-2 and TRBJ1-6, with D perhaps matching TRBD1 (5 bases). CDR3 nucleotide sequence: TGTGCCAGCAGCTTACGCAGGGTAACCTATAATTCACCCCTCCACTTT. Translating it yields CASSLRRVTYNSPLHF. Drawing the rest from reference TRBV7-2 and TRBJ1-6, the complete variable domain is GAGVSQSPSNKVTEKGKDVELRCDPISGHTALYWYRQSLGQGLEFLIYFQGNSAPDKSGLPSDRFSAERTGGSVSTLTIQRTQQEDSAVYLCASSLRRVTYNSPLHFGNGTRLTVT.